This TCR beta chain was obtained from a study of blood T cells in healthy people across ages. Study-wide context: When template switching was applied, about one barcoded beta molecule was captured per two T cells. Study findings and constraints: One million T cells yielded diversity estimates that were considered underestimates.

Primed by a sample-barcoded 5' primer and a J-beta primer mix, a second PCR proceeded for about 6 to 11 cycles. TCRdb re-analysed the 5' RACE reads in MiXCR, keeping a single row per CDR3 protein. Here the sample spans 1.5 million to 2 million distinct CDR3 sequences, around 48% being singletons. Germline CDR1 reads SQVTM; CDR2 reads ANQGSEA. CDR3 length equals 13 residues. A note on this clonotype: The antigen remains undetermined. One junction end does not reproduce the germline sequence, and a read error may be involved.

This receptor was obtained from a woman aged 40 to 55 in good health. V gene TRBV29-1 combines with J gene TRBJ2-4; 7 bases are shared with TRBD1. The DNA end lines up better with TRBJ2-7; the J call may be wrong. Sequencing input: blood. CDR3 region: CSAETGDNYEQYF. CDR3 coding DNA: TGCAGCGCTGAAACAGGGGATAACTACGAGCAGTACTTC.